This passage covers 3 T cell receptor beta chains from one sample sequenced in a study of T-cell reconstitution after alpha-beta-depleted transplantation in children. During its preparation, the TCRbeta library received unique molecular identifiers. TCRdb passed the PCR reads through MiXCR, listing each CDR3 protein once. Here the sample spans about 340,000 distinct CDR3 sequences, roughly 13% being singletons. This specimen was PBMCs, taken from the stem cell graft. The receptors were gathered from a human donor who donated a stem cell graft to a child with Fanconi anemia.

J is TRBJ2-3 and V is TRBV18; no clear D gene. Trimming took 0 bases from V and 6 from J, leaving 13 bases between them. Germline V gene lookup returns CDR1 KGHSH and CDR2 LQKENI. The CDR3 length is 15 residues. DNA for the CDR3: TGTGCCAGCTCACCACCGGAATCCGCAGGTGATACGCAGTATTTT. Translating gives CASSPPESAGDTQYF.

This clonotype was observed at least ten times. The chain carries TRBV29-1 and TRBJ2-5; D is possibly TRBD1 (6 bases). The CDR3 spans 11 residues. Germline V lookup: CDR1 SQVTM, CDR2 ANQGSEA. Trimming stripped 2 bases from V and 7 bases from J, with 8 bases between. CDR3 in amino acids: CSVELTGTQYF. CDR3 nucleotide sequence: TGCAGCGTTGAACTGACAGGGACCCAGTACTTC. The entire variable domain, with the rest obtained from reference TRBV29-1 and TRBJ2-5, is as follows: SAVISQKPSRDICQRGTSLTIQCQVDSQVTMMFWYRQQPGQSLTLIATANQGSEATYESGFVIDKFPISRPNLTFSTLTVSNMSPEDSSIYLCSVELTGTQYFGPGTRLLVL.

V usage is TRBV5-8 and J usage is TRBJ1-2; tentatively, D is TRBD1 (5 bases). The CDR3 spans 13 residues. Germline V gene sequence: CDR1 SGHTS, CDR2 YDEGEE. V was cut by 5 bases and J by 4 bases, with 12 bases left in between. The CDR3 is CASSTGRSYGYTF. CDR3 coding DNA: TGTGCCAGCAGTACAGGCCGTAGCTATGGCTACACCTTC.